Following are 25 T cell receptor beta chains from one sample sequenced in a study of cytomegalovirus exposure and HLA in healthy donors. Only in-frame clones appear in the TCRdb table, and some are missing; sequencing was by immunoSEQ multiplex PCR. This sample has roughly 200,000 clones, with roughly 86% found just once. The sample consisted of PBMCs. Every receptor here comes from a young man in good health and CMV-seropositive.

The J gene is TRBJ1-6, the V gene TRBV6-5; D is unresolved. The germline gives CDR1 MNHEY, CDR2 SVGAGI. V was cut by 2 bases and J by 9 bases, with 5 bases left in between. The CDR3 length is 12 residues. The CDR3 nucleotides are TGTGCCAGCAGTTACCCCCGTTCACCCCTCCACTTT. It yields the protein CASSYPRSPLHF.

This chain uses TRBV6-1 with TRBJ2-2, with D unresolved. V was trimmed by 2 bases and J by 2 bases, leaving 9 bases between them. This CDR3 has 15 residues. Germline-derived CDR1 and CDR2 are MNHNS and SASEGT. In DNA form, the CDR3 reads TGTGCCAGCAGTGAACTACCTTCTAACACCGGGGAGCTGTTTTTT. Translated, it gives CASSELPSNTGELFF.

The chain carries TRBV7-6 and TRBJ1-2; D is unclear. CDR1 SGHVS and CDR2 FNYEAQ come from the germline V gene. The length of the CDR3 is 13 residues. V lost 5 bases to trimming and J lost 2 bases, with 9 bases between them. CDR3 sequence: CASSPERNYGYTF. In DNA, the CDR3 is TGTGCCAGCAGCCCGGAAAGGAACTATGGCTACACCTTC. Full variable domain (outside the CDR3, taken from reference TRBV7-6 and TRBJ1-2): GAGVSQSPRYKVTKRGQDVALRCDPISGHVSLYWYRQALGQGPEFLTYFNYEAQQDKSGLPNDRFSAERPEGSISTLTIQRTEQRDSAMYRCASSPERNYGYTFGSGTRLTVV.

Only one count was recorded for this clone. The chain joins TRBV28 to TRBJ1-1; D unresolved. The ends were cut back, 3 bases at V and 0 bases at J, with 8 bases in the middle. The CDR3 contains 14 residues. Germline values: CDR1 MDHEN, CDR2 SYDVKM. This CDR3 is CASSFRHMNTEAFF. CDR3 DNA: TGTGCCAGCAGTTTTCGACACATGAACACTGAAGCTTTCTTT.

V is TRBV30 and J is TRBJ1-2, with D possibly being TRBD1 (5 bases). The CDR3 runs to 13 residues. The germline V gene encodes CDR1 GTSNPN and CDR2 SVGIG (reference sequence). V was trimmed by 5 bases and J by 6 bases, leaving 16 bases between them. CDR3 residues: CAWSRQGLDGYTF. CDR3 bases: TGTGCCTGGTCGAGGCAGGGTCTAGATGGCTACACCTTC.

The V gene is TRBV2, the J gene TRBJ2-3; 7 nucleotides match TRBD1. V trimming: 10 bases; J trimming: 1 base; junction bases outside the gene matches: 5. Germline V gene lookup returns CDR1 SNHLY and CDR2 FYNNEI. The CDR3 totals 13 residues. The CDR3 reads CATRDRGTDTQYF. CDR3 coding DNA: TGTGCCACCAGGGACAGAGGCACAGATACGCAGTATTTT.

The chain couples TRBV7-3 to TRBJ1-1; 8 nucleotides agree with TRBD1. V was pared by 5 bases and J by 7 bases, with 12 bases of the junction left unmatched. The CDR3 extends over 15 amino acids. In germline, CDR1 is SGHTA, CDR2 FQGTGA. The CDR3 DNA sequence: TGTGCCAGCAGCCAACAGGGGGGGATTTATAGTGAAGCTTTCTTT. Translated: CASSQQGGIYSEAFF.

This chain uses TRBV19 with TRBJ1-5; TRBD1 might be the D (6 bases). The CDR3 has 16 amino acids. Germline values: CDR1 LNHDA, CDR2 SQIVND (reference sequence). Trimming took 9 bases from V and 0 from J, leaving 18 bases between them. The CDR3 coding sequence is TGTGCCAGCGCCCCCCAAGGACAGTATAGCAATCAGCCCCAGCATTTT. It encodes CASAPQGQYSNQPQHF.

V and J are TRBV2 and TRBJ2-3; 11 bases map to TRBD1. The CDR3 runs 14 residues. Unmatched junction bases numbered 6, after V lost 9 bases and J lost 4 bases. CDR1 and CDR2 from the germline V gene are SNHLY and FYNNEI. CDR3 sequence reads: CARARGQGADTQYF. CDR3 in DNA: TGTGCCAGGGCTAGGGGACAGGGGGCAGATACGCAGTATTTT.

This chain uses TRBV4-1 with TRBJ2-7; 7 positions agree with TRBD1. Trimming took 3 bases from V and 3 from J; bases not matched to a gene: 8. Germline CDR1 is MGHRA and CDR2 is YSYEKL. The CDR3 runs to 15 residues. In DNA form, the CDR3 reads TGCGCCAGCAGCCAGAGGGACAGCCAATACTACGAGCAGTACTTC. Amino acids: CASSQRDSQYYEQYF.

The chain uses TRBV4-2 and TRBJ2-3; 10 positions agree with TRBD2. V shed 0 bases, J shed 4 bases, and the junction held 1 base outside the gene matches. This CDR3 region has 15 residues. From germline, CDR1 is LGHNA and CDR2 YNFKEQ. Here the CDR3 DNA reads TGTGCCAGCAGCCAAGAACTAGCGGGGTCAGATACGCAGTATTTT. Translating it yields CASSQELAGSDTQYF.

This chain connects TRBV4-1 to TRBJ1-1; D is possibly TRBD1 (5 bases). The germline V gene has CDR1 MGHRA and CDR2 YSYEKL. The CDR3 is 14 amino acids. V lost 3 bases and J 8 bases, leaving 16 bases between the germline ends. This CDR3 reads CASSHPGRGYEAFF. The CDR3 DNA reads as TGCGCCAGCAGCCACCCGGGAAGGGGCTACGAAGCTTTCTTT.

This rearrangement joins TRBV11-2 to TRBJ2-3; 13 bases fit TRBD2. Trimming cost V 4 bases and J 5 bases; bases outside gene matches: 3. The CDR3 length is 15 residues. CDR1 is SGHAT, CDR2 FQNNGV, per germline. The chain's CDR3 is CASSSTSGRLDTQYF. The CDR3 DNA follows: TGTGCCAGCAGCTCGACTAGCGGGAGGTTAGATACGCAGTATTTT.

The V and J genes are TRBV27 and TRBJ1-1, with 8 bases lining up with TRBD1. Per the germline V gene, CDR1 is MNHEY and CDR2 is SMNVEV (reference sequence). V lost 4 bases to trimming and J lost 7 bases; unmatched junction nucleotides: 8. There are 14 residues in the CDR3. The CDR3: CASSSRARGLEAFF. CDR3 nucleotide sequence: TGTGCCAGCAGTTCCAGAGCCAGGGGGCTTGAAGCTTTCTTT.

Relative to its sample, this clone is medium-sized. This sequence joins TRBV5-1 and TRBJ2-7; 7 positions match TRBD2. Losses at the gene ends were 1 base for V and 4 bases for J; bases not matched to a gene: 2. CDR1 is SGHRS and CDR2 is YFSETQ in the germline V gene. This CDR3 has 13 residues. The CDR3 DNA sequence: TGCGCCAGCAGCTTGATCGGGGGGTACGAGCAGTACTTC. Translating it yields CASSLIGGYEQYF.

The table lists this clone with a few counts. The CDR3 reads CASMRGGSRETQYF. CDR3 DNA sequence: TGCGCCAGCATGCGGGGGGGCTCGCGGGAGACCCAGTACTTC. This chain uses TRBV5-1 with TRBJ2-5; TRBD2 agrees at 9 bases. With V trimmed by 6 bases and J by 5 bases, 8 bases remained unmatched. Germline CDR1 is SGHRS and CDR2 is YFSETQ. The CDR3 has 14 residues.

The chain uses TRBV7-2 and TRBJ2-5, with 7 bases matching TRBD1. The junction had 2 bases not matched to a gene; V was cut back by 2 bases and J by 2 bases. This CDR3 has 14 residues. CDR1 SGHTA and CDR2 FQGNSA come from the germline V gene. The DNA for the CDR3 is TGTGCCAGCAGCTTAAAGGGACAGCAAGAGACCCAGTACTTC. It yields the protein CASSLKGQQETQYF.

V and J are TRBV29-1 and TRBJ2-3; D remains unclear. The germline V gene encodes CDR1 SQVTM and CDR2 ANQGSEA. The V gene lost 5 bases and the J gene lost 3 bases, with 6 bases spanning the gap. CDR3 length: 11 amino acids. The CDR3 DNA reads as TGCAGCGTTAGAGTTACAGATACGCAGTATTTT. It encodes CSVRVTDTQYF.

V gene TRBV9 combines with J gene TRBJ1-1; 9 positions match TRBD1. The CDR3 runs 15 residues. The trim removed 2 bases at V and 3 bases at J, leaving 5 bases unmatched. Germline V CDR1 and CDR2: SGDLS, YYNGEE. The CDR3 reads CASSVTGQGHTEAFF. The CDR3 nucleotides are TGTGCCAGCAGCGTTACGGGACAGGGTCACACTGAAGCTTTCTTT.

The chain couples TRBV28 to TRBJ1-1; D uncertain. The CDR3 spans 13 residues. Trimming took 4 bases from V and 10 from J, leaving 16 bases between them. CDR1 MDHEN and CDR2 SYDVKM come from the germline V gene. CDR3 coding DNA: TGTGCCAGCAGTTCGGCCGTCCCGCCGGTAGCTTTCTTT. It specifies CASSSAVPPVAFF.

This clone was seen a handful of times. The V and J genes are TRBV6-6 and TRBJ2-7, with 10 bases that match TRBD1. The CDR3 consists of 15 residues. The junction had 8 bases not matched to a gene; V was cut back by 7 bases and J by 2 bases. Germline V CDR1 and CDR2: MNHNY, SVGAGI (reference sequence). The chain's CDR3 is CASKGTGAVTYEQYF. Written as DNA, the CDR3 is TGTGCCAGCAAAGGGACAGGGGCGGTAACCTACGAGCAGTACTTC.

This chain joins TRBV7-2 and TRBJ2-1, with D maybe TRBD2 (7 bases). Deletions cut 5 bases from V and 9 bases from J, with 20 bases between. Germline V gene sequence: CDR1 SGHTA, CDR2 FQGNSA. The CDR3 sequence is 15 residues long. The DNA of the CDR3 is TGTGCCAGCAGCCCCGAGGGGTGGGGGGGCGGTGAGCAGTTCTTC. Translation: CASSPEGWGGGEQFF. Full variable domain (rest looked up from reference TRBV7-2 and TRBJ2-1): GAGVSQSPSNKVTEKGKDVELRCDPISGHTALYWYRQSLGQGLEFLIYFQGNSAPDKSGLPSDRFSAERTGGSVSTLTIQRTQQEDSAVYLCASSPEGWGGGEQFFGPGTRLTVL.

V gene TRBV5-1 combines with J gene TRBJ2-1; tentative D call: TRBD1 (6 bases). The germline V and J ends were trimmed by 4 bases and 3 bases, with 8 bases remaining between them. This CDR3 has 13 residues. The germline CDR1 and CDR2 sequences are SGHRS and YFSETQ. CDR3 loop: CASSRDIYNEQFF. CDR3 bases: TGCGCCAGCAGCCGGGACATCTACAATGAGCAGTTCTTC. Together with reference TRBV5-1 and TRBJ2-1, the CDR3 gives the full variable domain: KAGVTQTPRYLIKTRGQQVTLSCSPISGHRSVSWYQQTPGQGLQFLFEYFSETQRNKGNFPGRFSGRQFSNSRSEMNVSTLELGDSALYLCASSRDIYNEQFFGPGTRLTVL.

The CDR3 bases are TGTGCCAGCAGCTTGGCCAGGGTAGTTTCTTATGGCTACACCTTC. Translating it yields CASSLARVVSYGYTF. The V gene is TRBV5-6, the J gene TRBJ1-2, with a possible D match to TRBD1 (5 bases). With 0 bases removed from V and 5 bases from J, the gap between germline ends came to 14 bases. This CDR3 is 15 amino acids long. CDR1 is SGHDT, CDR2 YYEEEE, per germline.

The rearrangement links TRBV6-1 to TRBJ2-5, with D possibly TRBD1 on 6 matching bases. This CDR3 is 14 amino acids long. The germline CDR1 and CDR2 sequences are MNHNS and SASEGT. Trimming took 5 bases from V and 5 from J, leaving 15 bases between them. CDR3 region: CASSTGFGWETQYF. The DNA of the CDR3 is TGTGCCAGCAGTACAGGGTTTGGGTGGGAGACCCAGTACTTC.